This TCR beta chain was observed in a study of cytomegalovirus exposure and HLA in healthy donors. Separation from the approximately 660-subject first cohort characterized the roughly 120-subject validation cohort, to which the donors belonged. The table came from immunoSEQ multiplex PCR; TCRdb's copy has only in-frame clones and leaves some out. The sample carries more than 85,000 clones, more than 75% recorded once. The CDR3 loop spans 16 amino acids. Germline lookup yields CDR1 MDHEN and CDR2 SYDVKM. The germline V and J ends were trimmed by 2 bases and 4 bases, with 15 bases remaining between them.

This TCR came from a woman in her twenties or thirties in good health and CMV-seropositive. Input material: PBMCs. The rearrangement joins TRBV28 to TRBJ1-5; D may be TRBD1 (6 bases). The CDR3 is CASSLRRGRGNQPQHF. The CDR3 region has the DNA TGTGCCAGCAGTTTAAGGCGGGGGCGCGGGAATCAGCCCCAGCATTTT.